Listed below are T cell receptor beta chains from one sample, sequenced in a study of blood T cell repertoires in COVID-19. TCRdb keeps only in-frame clones here, not all; method: immunoSEQ multiplex PCR. The table includes about 100,000 clones, 79% detected once. Sample: peripheral blood. All receptors derive from a woman older than 75 with active or convalescent COVID-19. The CDR3 runs from the conserved cysteine through the conserved F or W. The D gene is left open where the match is weak. Clone size, where shown, is once, few, many, or a class for clones that have expanded.

DNA: TGCGCCAGCAGCTTAGACTCCCCCTTTTACAATGAGCAGTTCTTC
CDR3: CASSLDSPFYNEQFF
D: .
size: .
J: TRBJ2-1
V: TRBV5-1

DNA: TGTGCCAGCAGTCGTATCGACAGGCAAGAGACCCAGTACTTC
CDR3: CASSRIDRQETQYF
D: .
size: few
J: TRBJ2-5
V: TRBV27

DNA: TGTGCCAGCAGCCCAGGACAGGCGGCTGAAGCTTTCTTT
CDR3: CASSPGQAAEAFF
D: TRBD1
size: .
J: TRBJ1-1
V: TRBV7-2

DNA: TGTGCCAGCAGTTACGGCGGCGTATACAATGAGCAGTTCTTC
CDR3: CASSYGGVYNEQFF
D: .
size: .
J: TRBJ2-1
V: TRBV6-6

DNA: TGTGCCAGCAGTTTATCCGGGGTTGTCACTGAAGCTTTCTTT
CDR3: CASSLSGVVTEAFF
D: .
size: once
J: TRBJ1-1
V: TRBV27

DNA: TGTGCCCCCCCTGAGGCCTCCAATCAGCCCCAGCATTTT
CDR3: CAPPEASNQPQHF
D: .
size: .
J: TRBJ1-5
V: TRBV6-5

DNA: TGCAGCGTCGAGGGGAGGGGAGCCTACGAGCAGTACTTC
CDR3: CSVEGRGAYEQYF
D: TRBD2
size: .
J: TRBJ2-7
V: TRBV29-1

DNA: TGTGCCAGCAGCTTGGCGGGAGCCACAGATACGCAGTATTTT
CDR3: CASSLAGATDTQYF
D: TRBD2
size: .
J: TRBJ2-3
V: TRBV7-3

DNA: TGTGCCAGCAGCTATTATATCGGGTCCTACACTGAAGCTTTCTTT
CDR3: CASSYYIGSYTEAFF
D: .
size: .
J: TRBJ1-1
V: TRBV7-9

DNA: TGTGCCAGCAGTGGAGAGGGTCTGGTAGGCTACACCTTC
CDR3: CASSGEGLVGYTF
D: .
size: .
J: TRBJ1-2
V: TRBV9

DNA: TGTGCCAGCCGGCCGTTGGACTACTCCTACGAGCAGTACTTC
CDR3: CASRPLDYSYEQYF
D: .
size: .
J: TRBJ2-7
V: TRBV27

DNA: TGTGCCACCAGCAAACCGGGGTCCGAAGAGACCCAGTACTTC
CDR3: CATSKPGSEETQYF
D: .
size: .
J: TRBJ2-5
V: TRBV15

DNA: TGTGCCAGCAGGATGGGACAGGGGGGCGCGGGGGAGCAGTACTTC
CDR3: CASRMGQGGAGEQYF
D: TRBD1
size: once
J: TRBJ2-7
V: TRBV2

DNA: TGTGCCAGCAGCGCCCAGGGGGCGTATGAAAAACTGTTTTTT
CDR3: CASSAQGAYEKLFF
D: TRBD1
size: .
J: TRBJ1-4
V: TRBV11-2

DNA: TGTGCCAGCAGCTTGGGGAGACAGGCGAACTATAATTCACCCCTCCACTTT
CDR3: CASSLGRQANYNSPLHF
D: .
size: .
J: TRBJ1-6
V: TRBV5-6

DNA: TGTGCCAGCAGCTTGGACCGTCCTGATAGGCAGTTCTTC
CDR3: CASSLDRPDRQFF
D: .
size: .
J: TRBJ2-1
V: TRBV5-4

DNA: TGCGCCAGCAGCCGAGCGGGAGATAGTACGCAGTATTTT
CDR3: CASSRAGDSTQYF
D: TRBD2
size: .
J: TRBJ2-3
V: TRBV5-1

DNA: TGTGCCAGCAGTTTACTAGCTCGTAGCACAGATACGCAGTATTTT
CDR3: CASSLLARSTDTQYF
D: .
size: .
J: TRBJ2-3
V: TRBV2

DNA: TGTGCCAGCAGTTCTGGACAGGGAAGCTCCTATAATTCACCCCTCCACTTT
CDR3: CASSSGQGSSYNSPLHF
D: TRBD1
size: .
J: TRBJ1-6
V: TRBV28

DNA: TGTGCCAGCAGCCCTCGGACAGGGGGAGAGACCCAGTACTTC
CDR3: CASSPRTGGETQYF
D: TRBD1
size: .
J: TRBJ2-5
V: TRBV13

DNA: TGTGCCAGCAGTACCGGACAGGGAGGCCACGAGCAGTACTTC
CDR3: CASSTGQGGHEQYF
D: TRBD1
size: .
J: TRBJ2-7
V: TRBV6-6

DNA: TGTGCCAGCAGCGGGGGACAGGGGGTTTCACCCCTCCACTTT
CDR3: CASSGGQGVSPLHF
D: TRBD1
size: many
J: TRBJ1-6
V: TRBV5-5